There are a few counts of the clone carrying this T cell receptor (beta chain). Its specificity is unknown. The record originates from a study of beta chain features in type 1 diabetes. Each of the CD4+ naive, central memory, regulatory and stem cell-like memory populations was sorted via CD45RO/CCR7/CD25/CD127/CD95/CD27. Study findings and constraints: Shorter TCRB CDR3s, moderately but significantly so, marked every one of the four CD4+ subsets in Type 1 diabetes patients.

Every bit of the isolated RNA underwent reverse transcription, so sequencing read expressed TCRB transcripts. Profiling relied on immunoSEQ multiplex PCR, and the TCRdb table lists in-frame clones only, not all of them. The sample includes 500,000 to 800,000 clones, 9.5% to 15% of them seen just once. The V and J ends lost 2 bases and 5 bases, in that order; junction bases with no gene match: 10. Looked up from germline, CDR1 is SEHNR and CDR2 is FQNEAQ (reference sequence). The CDR3 contains 17 residues. The material sequenced was naive CD4+ T cells from blood. This TCR was recovered from a man in his thirties or forties with type 1 diabetes. The rearrangement joins TRBV7-9 to TRBJ2-1, with 9 bases aligning to TRBD1. DNA of the CDR3: TGTGCCAGCAGCTTAAAGAAGGGGACAGGGTGGGACAATGAGCAGTTCTTC. Translated: CASSLKKGTGWDNEQFF.